This section outlines one T cell receptor beta chain sequence together with its context. Its matching antigen is unknown. The data derive from a study of Ad26.COV2.S vaccination and SARS-CoV-2 variants. Study in general: Intramuscularly, Ad26.COV2.S was given either once or twice, 56 days apart. General observations from the study: The authors reported substantial breadth in spike-specific CD8+ and CD4+ T cell responses after vaccination. Comparable non-spike TCR breadth was observed in vaccine and placebo recipients.

Clones were sequenced by immunoSEQ multiplex PCR, and TCRdb holds only the in-frame ones, with some missing. The sample consists of 380,000 or so clones, about 88% of them appearing once. Treatment defined: roughly 18 received Ad26.COV2.S at low or high dose, single or two shots; roughly five received placebo; per-sample allocation not given. The investigators took samples on day 63 after the first vaccine or placebo injection. There are 12 residues in the CDR3. CDR1 is GTSNPN and CDR2 is SVGIG in the germline V gene (reference sequence). Trimming shortened V by 1 base and J by 6 bases, and 6 bases separated the two germline ends.

The receptor was isolated from a person aged 18 to 65 who received the Ad26.COV2.S COVID-19 vaccine or a placebo. This specimen was peripheral blood, taken in a trial of Ad26.COV2.S vaccine versus placebo. The J gene is TRBJ2-2, the V gene TRBV30; D is unclear. CDR3 loop: CAWSEQAGELFF. The CDR3 DNA reads as TGTGCCTGGAGTGAGCAAGCCGGGGAGCTGTTTTTT.